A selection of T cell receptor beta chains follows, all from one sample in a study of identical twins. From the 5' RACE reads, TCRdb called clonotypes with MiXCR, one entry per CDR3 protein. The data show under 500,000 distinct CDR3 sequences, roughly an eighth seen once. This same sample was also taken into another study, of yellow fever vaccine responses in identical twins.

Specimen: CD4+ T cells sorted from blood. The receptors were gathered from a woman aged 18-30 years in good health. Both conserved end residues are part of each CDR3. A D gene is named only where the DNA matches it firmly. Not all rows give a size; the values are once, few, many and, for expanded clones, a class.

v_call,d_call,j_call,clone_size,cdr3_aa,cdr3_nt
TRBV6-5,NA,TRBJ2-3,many,CASSSTGSMETDTQYF,TGTGCCAGCAGTTCAACAGGGAGCATGGAGACAGATACGCAGTATTTT
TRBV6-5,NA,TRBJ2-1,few,CASSYVPGKYNEQFF,TGTGCCAGCAGTTACGTTCCGGGGAAGTACAATGAGCAGTTCTTC
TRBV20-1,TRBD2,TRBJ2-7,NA,CSAIPSGSSYEQYF,TGCAGTGCTATCCCCAGCGGGAGCTCCTACGAGCAGTACTTC
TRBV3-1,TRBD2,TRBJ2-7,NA,CASSLRGPAGGTYEQYF,TGTGCCAGCAGCCTCCGGGGCCCAGCGGGAGGGACCTACGAGCAGTACTTC
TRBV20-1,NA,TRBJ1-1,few,CSARDVHGNTEAFF,TGCAGTGCTAGAGACGTACACGGAAACACTGAAGCTTTCTTT
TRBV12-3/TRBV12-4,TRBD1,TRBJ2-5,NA,CACCLADQGAPSMETQYF,TGTGCCTGCTGTTTAGCGGATCAGGGGGCCCCCTCGATGGAGACCCAGTACTTC
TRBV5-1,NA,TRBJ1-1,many,CASSPQSANTEAFF,TGCGCCAGCAGCCCGCAATCGGCGAACACTGAAGCTTTCTTT
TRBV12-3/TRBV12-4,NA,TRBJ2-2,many,CASSLHLHTGELFF,TGTGCCAGCAGTTTACACCTTCACACCGGGGAGCTGTTTTTT
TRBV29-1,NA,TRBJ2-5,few,CSVERVPRTQYF,TGCAGCGTTGAACGGGTGCCGCGGACCCAGTACTTC
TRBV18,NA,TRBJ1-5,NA,CASSPASSGQPQHF,TGTGCCAGCTCACCAGCGTCATCAGGGCAGCCCCAGCATTTT
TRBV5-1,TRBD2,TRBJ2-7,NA,CASSLVLAGGYYSYEQYF,TGCGCCAGCAGCTTGGTTTTAGCGGGGGGATACTACTCCTACGAGCAGTACTTC
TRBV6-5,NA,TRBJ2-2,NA,CASSYQGGGGNTGELFF,TGTGCCAGCAGTTACCAAGGGGGAGGGGGAAACACCGGGGAGCTGTTTTTT
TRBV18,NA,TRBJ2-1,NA,CASSPPGGPAGGEQFF,TGTGCCAGCTCACCTCCAGGAGGGCCGGCAGGGGGTGAGCAGTTCTTC
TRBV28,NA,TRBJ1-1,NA,CASSSGGREAFF,TGTGCCAGCAGTTCCGGGGGTCGTGAAGCTTTCTTT
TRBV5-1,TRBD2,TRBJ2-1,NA,CASSPGLAGGPGEQFF,TGCGCCAGCAGCCCGGGACTAGCGGGAGGGCCAGGTGAGCAGTTCTTC
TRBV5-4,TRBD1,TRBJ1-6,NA,CASSLQGAENSPLHF,TGTGCCAGCAGCTTGCAGGGGGCCGAAAATTCACCCCTCCACTTT
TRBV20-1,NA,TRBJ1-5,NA,CSARGASNQPQHF,TGCAGTGCTAGAGGAGCTAGCAATCAGCCCCAGCATTTT
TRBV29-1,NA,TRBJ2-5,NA,CSVHRGGETQYF,TGCAGCGTACACAGGGGGGGAGAGACCCAGTACTTC
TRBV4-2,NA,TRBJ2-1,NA,CASSQDGSLSSCNEQFF,TGTGCCAGCAGCCAAGATGGTTCTTTGAGCTCCTGCAATGAGCAGTTCTTC
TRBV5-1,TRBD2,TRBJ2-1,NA,CASIYLAGPSNEQFF,TGCGCCAGCATCTACCTAGCGGGGCCAAGCAATGAGCAGTTCTTC
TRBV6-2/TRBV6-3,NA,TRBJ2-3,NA,CACRDSTDTQYF,TGTGCCTGCAGGGATAGCACAGATACGCAGTATTTT
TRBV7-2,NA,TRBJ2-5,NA,CASSVRGWETQYF,TGTGCCAGCAGCGTTCGGGGTTGGGAGACCCAGTACTTC
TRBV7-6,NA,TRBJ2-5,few,CASSNRKDRTQETQYF,TGTGCCAGCAGCAACCGAAAAGACAGGACCCAAGAGACCCAGTACTTC
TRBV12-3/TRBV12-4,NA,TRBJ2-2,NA,CAICLRPLVASNTGELFF,TGTGCCATCTGTTTACGGCCTCTAGTGGCCTCGAACACCGGGGAGCTGTTTTTT
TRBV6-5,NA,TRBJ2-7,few,CASSLQFLQGQYF,TGTGCCAGCAGTTTACAGTTTCTACAAGGGCAGTACTTC
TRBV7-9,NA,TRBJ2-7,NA,CASSLAAGSGEQYF,TGTGCCAGCAGCTTAGCCGCGGGGTCTGGCGAGCAGTACTTC
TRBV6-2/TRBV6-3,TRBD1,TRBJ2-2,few,CASSYSRTGGRGTGELFF,TGTGCCAGCAGTTACTCCCGGACAGGGGGTAGGGGCACCGGGGAGCTGTTTTTT
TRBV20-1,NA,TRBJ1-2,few,CSAKIGGEGYTF,TGCAGTGCTAAGATAGGAGGAGAAGGCTACACCTTC
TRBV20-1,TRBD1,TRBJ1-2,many,CSAARDRGLGYTF,TGCAGTGCTGCCCGGGACAGGGGTCTTGGCTACACCTTC
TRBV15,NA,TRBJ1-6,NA,CATSRVSSYNSPLHF,TGTGCCACCAGCAGAGTTAGCTCCTATAATTCACCCCTCCACTTT
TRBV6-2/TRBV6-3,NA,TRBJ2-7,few,CASRLPKLYEQYF,TGTGCCAGCAGACTACCGAAACTCTACGAGCAGTACTTC
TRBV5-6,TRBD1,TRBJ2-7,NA,CASTYIDRGGDEQYF,TGTGCCAGCACATATATCGACAGGGGAGGTGACGAGCAGTACTTC
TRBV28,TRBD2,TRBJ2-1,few,CASRALAEQFF,TGTGCCAGCAGAGCCCTAGCGGAACAGTTCTTC
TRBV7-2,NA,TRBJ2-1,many,CASSSGGSPYNEQFF,TGTGCCAGCAGCTCCGGAGGCAGCCCCTACAATGAGCAGTTCTTC
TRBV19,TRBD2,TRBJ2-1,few,CASSIEGLAGAYNEQFF,TGTGCCAGTAGTATAGAAGGACTAGCGGGAGCTTACAATGAGCAGTTCTTC
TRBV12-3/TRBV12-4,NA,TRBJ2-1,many,CASSLFEGGHEQFF,TGTGCCAGCAGTTTATTTGAAGGAGGACATGAGCAGTTCTTC
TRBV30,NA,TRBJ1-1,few,CAWRTTGSLAFF,TGTGCCTGGAGAACCACAGGGAGTCTAGCTTTCTTT
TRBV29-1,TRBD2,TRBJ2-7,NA,CSVELAVEYEQYF,TGCAGCGTCGAACTAGCGGTAGAGTACGAGCAGTACTTC
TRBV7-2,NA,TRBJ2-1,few,CASSLASINNEQFF,TGTGCCAGCAGCTTAGCTAGCATCAACAATGAGCAGTTCTTC
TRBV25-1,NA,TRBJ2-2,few,CASSDRRGELFF,TGTGCCAGCAGTGACCGGAGGGGGGAGCTGTTTTTT
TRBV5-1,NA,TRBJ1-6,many,CASSPDSGGGSPLHF,TGCGCCAGCAGCCCCGATTCCGGGGGCGGTTCACCCCTCCACTTT
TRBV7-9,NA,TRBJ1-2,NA,CASSSHAGDGSSGYTF,TGTGCCAGCAGCTCCCATGCGGGAGACGGGAGTTCTGGCTACACCTTC
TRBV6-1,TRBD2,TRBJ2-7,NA,CASSRGTSGAREQYF,TGTGCCAGCAGTCGCGGGACTAGCGGAGCAAGGGAGCAGTACTTC
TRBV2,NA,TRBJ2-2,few,CASSETGYRELFF,TGTGCCAGCAGTGAAACCGGGTACAGGGAGCTGTTTTTT
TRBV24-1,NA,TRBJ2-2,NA,CATSEPGRGGDTGELFF,TGTGCCACCAGTGAACCGGGTAGGGGAGGTGACACCGGGGAGCTGTTTTTT
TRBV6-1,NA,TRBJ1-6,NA,CASSVQVPGGSYNSPLHF,TGTGCCAGCAGTGTACAGGTCCCCGGGGGCTCCTATAATTCACCCCTCCACTTT